The 18 T cell receptor beta chains reported below all come from one sample, sequenced in a study of T-cell reconstitution after alpha-beta-depleted transplantation in children. The authors prepared the TCRbeta library with unique molecular identifiers. TCRdb processed the PCR reads anew with MiXCR; each CDR3 protein has one entry. Found here are about 900,000 distinct CDR3 sequences, about 29% of them singletons; the top ten hold around 30%. This specimen was PBMCs, mostly from graft donor cells, taken 360 days after TCRalphabeta/CD19-depleted stem cell transplant. The receptors come from a boy younger than two who had a stem cell transplant for SCID, so the T cells may come from the graft donor.

This clonotype was counted between two and nine times. The chain has TRBV12-3 or TRBV12-4 and TRBJ1-5; 7 bases fit TRBD1. The CDR3 is made up of 14 amino acids. J lost 4 bases, V lost 4 bases, and 4 bases had no gene match. CDR3 sequence (DNA): TGTGCCAGCAGTTGGGGACAGACTAATCAGCCCCAGCATTTT. It translates to CASSWGQTNQPQHF.

This clonotype was observed a handful of times. This chain uses TRBV7-3 with TRBJ1-2, with 8 nucleotides matching TRBD1. CDR1 is SGHTA and CDR2 is FQGTGA in the germline V gene. The junction had 5 bases not matched to a gene; V was cut back by 5 bases and J by 6 bases. The CDR3 has 13 amino acids. CDR3 DNA: TGTGCCAGCAGCATTCCAGGGGGCGATGGCTACACCTTC. Translating gives CASSIPGGDGYTF.

This clonotype was observed a few times. J is TRBJ2-2 and V is TRBV5-5; 8 nucleotides agree with TRBD1. The length of the CDR3 is 15 residues. CDR1 is SGHKS, CDR2 YYEKEE, per germline (reference sequence). After removal of 4 bases from V and 2 bases from J, the junction contained 4 bases not matched to a gene. For the CDR3, the DNA is TGTGCCAGCAGCGGGGACAGGACTAACACCGGGGAGCTGTTTTTT. It yields the protein CASSGDRTNTGELFF.

This clonotype was counted a few times. This rearrangement joins TRBV5-1 to TRBJ2-1, with D perhaps TRBD2 (7 bases). The V and J ends lost 4 bases and 0 bases respectively, with 20 bases between them. CDR1 and CDR2 from the germline V gene are SGHRS and YFSETQ. The CDR3 is 18 amino acids. The CDR3 spells CASSAGRGGASSYNEQFF. DNA of the CDR3: TGCGCCAGCAGCGCAGGGCGAGGGGGGGCGAGCTCCTACAATGAGCAGTTCTTC.

This clonotype was counted between two and nine times. The rearrangement uses TRBV11-2 and TRBJ2-1, with D uncertain. Germline V gives CDR1 SGHAT, CDR2 FQNNGV. The CDR3 sequence is 12 residues long. V shed 7 bases and J shed 6 bases, with 10 bases lying between them. The CDR3 region has the DNA TGTGCCAGCACCGGGCCGGGCAATGAGCAGTTCTTC. Translated, it gives CASTGPGNEQFF.

This clonotype was recorded a few times. The chain is built from TRBV24-1 and TRBJ2-5, with 7 bases aligning to TRBD1. This CDR3 has 15 amino acids. The trim removed 3 bases at V and 4 bases at J, leaving 7 bases unmatched. The germline CDR1 and CDR2 sequences are KGHDR and SFDVKD. The DNA of the CDR3 is TGTGCCACCAGTGATCCCTTGAGGGGGCGAGAGACCCAGTACTTC. It specifies CATSDPLRGRETQYF.

This clonotype was seen only a few times. The J gene is TRBJ2-1, the V gene TRBV9; tentatively, D is TRBD1 or TRBD2 (5 bases each). V was pared by 4 bases and J by 9 bases, with 14 bases between. Germline V gene lookup returns CDR1 SGDLS and CDR2 YYNGEE. The CDR3 loop spans 13 amino acids. The CDR3 reads CASSYLGAGEQFF. CDR3 coding DNA: TGTGCCAGCAGCTACCTCGGGGCCGGTGAGCAGTTCTTC. The full variable domain, in which reference TRBV9 and TRBJ2-1 provide the parts outside the CDR3, is DSGVTQTPKHLITATGQRVTLRCSPRSGDLSVYWYQQSLDQGLQFLIQYYNGEERAKGNILERFSAQQFPDLHSELNLSSLELGDSALYFCASSYLGAGEQFFGPGTRLTVL.

The CDR3 sequence: CASRLPGGYNEQFF. For the CDR3, the DNA is TGTGCCAGCAGACTCCCCGGGGGTTACAATGAGCAGTTCTTC. The chain has TRBV12-3 or TRBV12-4 and TRBJ2-1, with D tentatively TRBD2 (6 bases). The CDR3 consists of 14 residues. V shed 6 bases and J shed 4 bases, with 13 bases lying between them.

J is TRBJ2-1 and V is TRBV5-1; D gene unclear. The V and J ends lost 7 bases and 8 bases respectively, with 13 bases between them. This CDR3 is built from 12 residues. Germline CDR1 is SGHRS and CDR2 is YFSETQ. The CDR3 region is CASLGLGDEQFF. CDR3 DNA sequence: TGCGCCAGCCTGGGTTTAGGCGATGAGCAGTTCTTC.

This clonotype was detected a few times. This chain links TRBV12-3 or TRBV12-4 with TRBJ2-7; 11 bases are shared with TRBD1. V lost 6 bases, J lost 6 bases, and 7 bases stayed unmatched. This CDR3 is 14 amino acids long. The CDR3 here is CASRPDRGRGEQYF. CDR3 DNA sequence: TGTGCCAGCAGACCGGACAGGGGGCGCGGCGAGCAGTACTTC.

V and J are TRBV20-1 and TRBJ2-3; 7 nucleotides match TRBD2. The CDR3 is 15 residues long. Germline V lookup: CDR1 DFQATT, CDR2 SNEGSKA (reference sequence). Unmatched junction bases numbered 10, after V lost 6 bases and J lost 1 base. The CDR3 nucleotides are TGCAGTGCGGGATGGCGGGGGATAGGCACAGATACGCAGTATTTT. It yields the protein CSAGWRGIGTDTQYF.

The chain employs TRBV6-1 and TRBJ1-1, with D maybe TRBD1 (6 bases). The germline gives CDR1 MNHNS, CDR2 SASEGT. Between the trimmed V and J ends, which lost 6 bases and 11 bases, there was a span of 22 bases. The CDR3 is made up of 14 amino acids. The CDR3 loop is CASSSLSGQEDAFF. CDR3 coding DNA: TGTGCCAGCAGCTCTCTCTCGGGACAAGAGGATGCTTTCTTT.

The table lists this clonotype with a few counts. This chain's CDR3 is CASSPKTDRDITNIQYF. The CDR3 bases are TGCGCCAGCAGCCCAAAGACGGACCGGGACATTACGAACATTCAGTACTTC. The chain combines TRBV4-1 with TRBJ2-4; tentative D call: TRBD1 (6 bases). The CDR3 has 17 amino acids. Deletions cut 4 bases from V and 7 bases from J, with 23 bases between. The germline V gene encodes CDR1 MGHRA and CDR2 YSYEKL.

The rearrangement links TRBV11-1 to TRBJ2-7, with a possible D match to TRBD1 (5 bases). This CDR3 is built from 14 residues. Germline V gives CDR1 SGHAT, CDR2 FQDESV (reference sequence). Trimming cost V 5 bases and J 0 bases, with 11 bases left between them. The CDR3 DNA sequence: TGTGCCAGCAGCACCAGGGCGAGCTCCTACGAGCAGTACTTC. This encodes CASSTRASSYEQYF.

This clonotype has just a few counts. The chain combines TRBV28 with TRBJ2-1; no clear D gene. Per germline, CDR1 MDHEN and CDR2 SYDVKM. There are 11 residues in the CDR3. V gave up 4 bases and J gave up 12 bases, with 10 bases separating them. In DNA, the CDR3 is TGTGCCAGCAGTTCACCCCCAGGGCAGTTCTTC. Residues: CASSSPPGQFF.

This clonotype was found a few times. The rearrangement uses TRBV7-3 and TRBJ1-3, with D unclear. The CDR3 has 13 residues. V dropped 5 bases and J dropped 2 bases, with 7 bases sitting between them. Germline V lookup: CDR1 SGHTA, CDR2 FQGTGA. The CDR3 here is CASSLYAGNTIYF. CDR3 DNA sequence: TGTGCCAGCAGCCTCTATGCTGGAAACACCATATATTTT.

This clonotype appeared a few times. The chain employs TRBV10-3 and TRBJ2-3; D not certain. The CDR3 totals 12 residues. The V end lost 3 bases, the J end lost 8 bases, and 9 bases lay between the germline ends. CDR1 is ENHRY, CDR2 SYGVKD, per germline. The CDR3 sequence: CAISDPQGTQYF. The DNA for the CDR3 is TGTGCCATCAGTGACCCACAAGGTACGCAGTATTTT.

The chain joins TRBV20-1 to TRBJ2-7; D might be TRBD2 (6 bases). The CDR3 is made up of 14 amino acids. Per germline, CDR1 DFQATT and CDR2 SNEGSKA (reference sequence). Trimming left V 3 bases short and J 7 bases short, with 19 bases between. The CDR3 DNA is TGCAGTGCTAGCGAGTGGGAGGCGTTGGGGGAGCAGTACTTC. The encoded protein is CSASEWEALGEQYF.